Listed below are T cell receptor beta chains from one sample, sequenced in a study of blood T cell repertoires in COVID-19. Using immunoSEQ multiplex PCR, the repertoire was profiled, and TCRdb retains in-frame clones only, with some absent. The sample contains about 130,000 clones, 70% to 85% of which appear only once. The sample consisted of peripheral blood. Source of these receptors: a woman aged 80 or older with acute or convalescent COVID-19. Both conserved end residues are part of each CDR3. Fields, in order: J gene, V gene, D gene, clone size, CDR3 length, CDR3 DNA, CDR3 protein. A D gene is named only where the DNA matches it firmly. Where a row states a size, it is once, few, many or the class of an expanded clone; other rows omit it.

j_call: TRBJ2-3
v_call: TRBV7-9
d_call: TRBD1
clone_size: .
cdr3_length: 15
cdr3_nt: TGTGCCAGCAGCCGACAGGGCCCTAGCACAGATACGCAGTATTTT
cdr3_aa: CASSRQGPSTDTQYF

j_call: TRBJ2-3
v_call: TRBV18
d_call: .
clone_size: once
cdr3_length: 17
cdr3_nt: TGTGCCAGCTCACCAGGGCTTGGAGGCCCCCGGGGAGATACGCAGTATTTT
cdr3_aa: CASSPGLGGPRGDTQYF

j_call: TRBJ2-1
v_call: TRBV24-1
d_call: .
clone_size: .
cdr3_length: 19
cdr3_nt: TGTGCCACCTCCCAAGGGGCAGGCGGATCCACAGGAACCTACAATGAGCAGTTCTTC
cdr3_aa: CATSQGAGGSTGTYNEQFF

j_call: TRBJ1-2
v_call: TRBV7-6
d_call: TRBD1
clone_size: .
cdr3_length: 14
cdr3_nt: TGTGCCAGCAGCCCAGGACAGGGCGGCTATGGCTACACCTTC
cdr3_aa: CASSPGQGGYGYTF

j_call: TRBJ2-2
v_call: TRBV5-1
d_call: TRBD2
clone_size: .
cdr3_length: 18
cdr3_nt: TGCGCCAGCAGCTTGGTGCCGTCGACTAGCGGATCCCGCGGGGAGCTGTTTTTT
cdr3_aa: CASSLVPSTSGSRGELFF

j_call: TRBJ2-5
v_call: TRBV2
d_call: .
clone_size: .
cdr3_length: 13
cdr3_nt: TGTGCCAGCAGTGGCGAAGGGGGAGAGACCCAGTACTTC
cdr3_aa: CASSGEGGETQYF

j_call: TRBJ2-7
v_call: TRBV7-6
d_call: TRBD2
clone_size: .
cdr3_length: 15
cdr3_nt: TGTGCCAGCAGCTTAGTCTGGGCTAGCGGGGACGAGCAGTACTTC
cdr3_aa: CASSLVWASGDEQYF

j_call: TRBJ2-7
v_call: TRBV13
d_call: TRBD2
clone_size: .
cdr3_length: 14
cdr3_nt: TGTGCCAGCAGCTTAGGACTAGCGGGCTACGAGCAGTACTTC
cdr3_aa: CASSLGLAGYEQYF

j_call: TRBJ1-5
v_call: TRBV6-5
d_call: TRBD1
clone_size: .
cdr3_length: 16
cdr3_nt: TGTGCCAGCAGTTACCTGACAGGGGGACCCAATCAGCCCCAGCATTTT
cdr3_aa: CASSYLTGGPNQPQHF

j_call: TRBJ2-5
v_call: TRBV2
d_call: .
clone_size: .
cdr3_length: 16
cdr3_nt: TGTGCCAGCACCCCCCGAGGGGCGGGGAGCCAAGAGACCCAGTACTTC
cdr3_aa: CASTPRGAGSQETQYF

j_call: TRBJ1-5
v_call: TRBV18
d_call: .
clone_size: few
cdr3_length: 13
cdr3_nt: TGTGCCAGCTCACCGGAAGGGGATCAGCCCCAGCATTTT
cdr3_aa: CASSPEGDQPQHF

j_call: TRBJ2-3
v_call: TRBV5-1
d_call: TRBD2
clone_size: .
cdr3_length: 18
cdr3_nt: TGCGCCAGCAGCTTGTTTACAAGCGGGGGGGCCAGCACAGATACGCAGTATTTT
cdr3_aa: CASSLFTSGGASTDTQYF

j_call: TRBJ1-4
v_call: TRBV6-1
d_call: .
clone_size: .
cdr3_length: 15
cdr3_nt: TGTGCCAGCAGTGAAGTCGGACTGGTTGCTGAAAAACTGTTTTTT
cdr3_aa: CASSEVGLVAEKLFF

j_call: TRBJ1-5
v_call: TRBV7-2
d_call: .
clone_size: .
cdr3_length: 12
cdr3_nt: TGTGCCAGCAGCTTTACTTATCAGCCCCAGCATTTT
cdr3_aa: CASSFTYQPQHF

j_call: TRBJ1-6
v_call: TRBV7-2
d_call: TRBD1
clone_size: .
cdr3_length: 15
cdr3_nt: TGTGCCAGCAGCCCGTGGGGACAGGGGTTGTCACCCCTCCACTTT
cdr3_aa: CASSPWGQGLSPLHF

j_call: TRBJ1-2
v_call: TRBV2
d_call: .
clone_size: .
cdr3_length: 14
cdr3_nt: TGTGCCAGCACCGCTGAGAGACAGCTCTATGGCTACACCTTC
cdr3_aa: CASTAERQLYGYTF

j_call: TRBJ1-1
v_call: TRBV6-5
d_call: .
clone_size: .
cdr3_length: 16
cdr3_nt: TGTGCCAGCAGTTACTCGAAGACAGGTAGGAACACTGAAGCTTTCTTT
cdr3_aa: CASSYSKTGRNTEAFF

j_call: TRBJ1-5
v_call: TRBV5-1
d_call: .
clone_size: .
cdr3_length: 14
cdr3_nt: TGCGCCAGCAGCCCTGGAGGCCGAGATCAGCCCCAGCATTTT
cdr3_aa: CASSPGGRDQPQHF

j_call: TRBJ1-1
v_call: TRBV3-1/TRBV3-2
d_call: .
clone_size: .
cdr3_length: 14
cdr3_nt: TGTGCCAGCAGCTTACAGGGCCGTGGGACTGAAGCTTTCTTT
cdr3_aa: CASSLQGRGTEAFF

j_call: TRBJ1-4
v_call: TRBV7-2
d_call: .
clone_size: few
cdr3_length: 12
cdr3_nt: TGTGCCAGCAGCCCAAGGGAGGAAAAACTGTTTTTT
cdr3_aa: CASSPREEKLFF

j_call: TRBJ1-4
v_call: TRBV7-2
d_call: .
clone_size: .
cdr3_length: 16
cdr3_nt: TGTGCCAGCAGCCCGCCCGGCAGGGGCGGGGGAGAAAAACTGTTTTTT
cdr3_aa: CASSPPGRGGGEKLFF

j_call: TRBJ1-5
v_call: TRBV18
d_call: .
clone_size: .
cdr3_length: 12
cdr3_nt: TGTGCCAGCTCACCGAGAGATCAGCCCCAGCATTTT
cdr3_aa: CASSPRDQPQHF

j_call: TRBJ2-3
v_call: TRBV11-2
d_call: TRBD2
clone_size: .
cdr3_length: 14
cdr3_nt: TGTGCCAGCAGCTCTGGACTAGCGGCTGATACGCAGTATTTT
cdr3_aa: CASSSGLAADTQYF

j_call: TRBJ2-5
v_call: TRBV7-9
d_call: .
clone_size: .
cdr3_length: 14
cdr3_nt: TGTGCCAGCAGCTTAGGTCAGGGGTCAGAGACCCAGTACTTC
cdr3_aa: CASSLGQGSETQYF

j_call: TRBJ2-5
v_call: TRBV2
d_call: TRBD1
clone_size: .
cdr3_length: 17
cdr3_nt: TGTGCCAGCACGGGGTGGGACCGGGACAGGGGAAGAGAGACCCAGTACTTC
cdr3_aa: CASTGWDRDRGRETQYF

j_call: TRBJ2-7
v_call: TRBV7-9
d_call: TRBD1
clone_size: .
cdr3_length: 15
cdr3_nt: TGTGCCAGCAGCTCGACCGGGACAGACTTCTACGAGCAGTACTTC
cdr3_aa: CASSSTGTDFYEQYF

j_call: TRBJ1-2
v_call: TRBV29-1
d_call: .
clone_size: .
cdr3_length: 13
cdr3_nt: TGCAGCGTTGACCCCAGGGGCGGCTATGGCTACACCTTC
cdr3_aa: CSVDPRGGYGYTF

j_call: TRBJ1-5
v_call: TRBV19
d_call: .
clone_size: .
cdr3_length: 13
cdr3_nt: TGTGCCACCAATAGGGGTCGGGATCAGCCCCAGCATTTT
cdr3_aa: CATNRGRDQPQHF

j_call: TRBJ2-5
v_call: TRBV27
d_call: .
clone_size: .
cdr3_length: 13
cdr3_nt: TGTGCCAGCAGTTTAACAGGGATGGAGACCCAGTACTTC
cdr3_aa: CASSLTGMETQYF

j_call: TRBJ1-2
v_call: TRBV18
d_call: TRBD1
clone_size: .
cdr3_length: 14
cdr3_nt: TGTGCCAGCTCACCACCCAGGGGGGCCTATGGCTACACCTTC
cdr3_aa: CASSPPRGAYGYTF

j_call: TRBJ1-5
v_call: TRBV7-8
d_call: .
clone_size: .
cdr3_length: 16
cdr3_nt: TGTGCCAGCAGCTTAGTCCCCCCCGGGGAGGGTCAGCCCCAGCATTTT
cdr3_aa: CASSLVPPGEGQPQHF

j_call: TRBJ2-5
v_call: TRBV15
d_call: .
clone_size: .
cdr3_length: 14
cdr3_nt: TGTGCCACCAGCAGAGACGGGAGAGTGGAGACCCAGTACTTC
cdr3_aa: CATSRDGRVETQYF

j_call: TRBJ1-5
v_call: TRBV29-1
d_call: TRBD1
clone_size: .
cdr3_length: 15
cdr3_nt: TGCAGCGTTGTCGTCACAGGGGGCTTTGATCAGCCCCAGCATTTT
cdr3_aa: CSVVVTGGFDQPQHF

j_call: TRBJ1-3
v_call: TRBV3-1/TRBV3-2
d_call: TRBD1
clone_size: .
cdr3_length: 17
cdr3_nt: TGTGCCAGCAGCCGGAAGACAGGGGGGAAATCTGGAAACACCATATATTTT
cdr3_aa: CASSRKTGGKSGNTIYF

j_call: TRBJ2-2
v_call: TRBV10-1
d_call: .
clone_size: .
cdr3_length: 15
cdr3_nt: TGCGCCAGCAGTATCGGACCGACCCGGGGCGGGGAGCTGTTTTTT
cdr3_aa: CASSIGPTRGGELFF

j_call: TRBJ2-2
v_call: TRBV7-6
d_call: .
clone_size: .
cdr3_length: 15
cdr3_nt: TGTGCCAGCAGCTATACGACAGTGAACACCGGGGAGCTGTTTTTT
cdr3_aa: CASSYTTVNTGELFF

j_call: TRBJ1-2
v_call: TRBV6-5
d_call: .
clone_size: .
cdr3_length: 13
cdr3_nt: TGTGCCAGCAGAAGTGGGGCGGACTATGGCTACACCTTC
cdr3_aa: CASRSGADYGYTF

j_call: TRBJ2-2
v_call: TRBV5-4
d_call: TRBD2
clone_size: .
cdr3_length: 17
cdr3_nt: TGTGCCAGCAGCTCTTCACCTAGCGGGGTGAGCACCGGGGAGCTGTTTTTT
cdr3_aa: CASSSSPSGVSTGELFF

j_call: TRBJ2-7
v_call: TRBV6-1
d_call: TRBD1
clone_size: .
cdr3_length: 13
cdr3_nt: TGTGCCAGCAGTGAGACAGGGACCTACGAGCAGTACTTC
cdr3_aa: CASSETGTYEQYF

j_call: TRBJ2-7
v_call: TRBV5-1
d_call: .
clone_size: .
cdr3_length: 14
cdr3_nt: TGCGCCAGCAGCTTGGTAGGGACTTGGGACGAGCAGTACTTC
cdr3_aa: CASSLVGTWDEQYF

j_call: TRBJ1-1
v_call: TRBV4-3
d_call: .
clone_size: .
cdr3_length: 12
cdr3_nt: TGCGCCAGCAGCTATTCGAACACTGAAGCTTTCTTT
cdr3_aa: CASSYSNTEAFF

j_call: TRBJ2-3
v_call: TRBV7-2
d_call: .
clone_size: .
cdr3_length: 14
cdr3_nt: TGTGCCAGCAGCTGGCGTCGGGGGTCAGATACGCAGTATTTT
cdr3_aa: CASSWRRGSDTQYF

j_call: TRBJ2-2
v_call: TRBV6-6
d_call: TRBD1
clone_size: .
cdr3_length: 13
cdr3_nt: TGTGCCACCATCGACAGGGAAGGCGGGGAGCTGTTTTTT
cdr3_aa: CATIDREGGELFF

j_call: TRBJ2-4
v_call: TRBV11-3
d_call: .
clone_size: .
cdr3_length: 17
cdr3_nt: TGTGCCAGCAGCCGAAGCGGGGACACTCTAGCCAAAAACATTCAGTACTTC
cdr3_aa: CASSRSGDTLAKNIQYF

j_call: TRBJ1-2
v_call: TRBV6-2/TRBV6-3
d_call: TRBD1
clone_size: .
cdr3_length: 14
cdr3_nt: TGTGCCAGCAGTAGGCCGGGACAGATCTATGGCTACACCTTC
cdr3_aa: CASSRPGQIYGYTF

j_call: TRBJ1-3
v_call: TRBV5-6
d_call: .
clone_size: .
cdr3_length: 12
cdr3_nt: TGTGCCAGCAGCTTGGAAAGAGACACCATATATTTT
cdr3_aa: CASSLERDTIYF

j_call: TRBJ2-5
v_call: TRBV11-2
d_call: .
clone_size: .
cdr3_length: 15
cdr3_nt: TGTGCCAGCAGCGCCGGGGGAATCCCGGCAGAGACCCAGTACTTC
cdr3_aa: CASSAGGIPAETQYF

j_call: TRBJ2-5
v_call: TRBV7-8
d_call: .
clone_size: .
cdr3_length: 14
cdr3_nt: TGTGCCAGCAGCTTAGCGAGGGGGCAAGAGACCCAGTACTTC
cdr3_aa: CASSLARGQETQYF